These 25 T cell receptor beta chains were all obtained from the same sample, sequenced in a study of cytomegalovirus exposure and HLA in healthy donors. In the PCR, 60 Vbeta and 13 Jbeta primers were used. Clones were sequenced by immunoSEQ multiplex PCR, and TCRdb holds only the in-frame ones, with some missing. There are about 110,000 clones in the sample; approximately 70% occur only once, and around 8.2% lies in the top ten. The sample was PBMCs. Receptors originate from a man younger than 45 in good health and CMV-seropositive.

The gene calls are TRBV6-4 and TRBJ2-5, with 13 nucleotides matching TRBD2. Trimming took 7 bases from V and 5 from J; bases not matched to a gene: 13. CDR3 size: 17 residues. CDR1 MRHNA and CDR2 SNTAGT come from the germline V gene. The CDR3 bases are TGTGCCAGCATCCATACGACTAGCGGGGGGCCACGGGAGACCCAGTACTTC. It encodes CASIHTTSGGPRETQYF.

The gene calls are TRBV5-4 and TRBJ2-7, with 10 bases fitting TRBD1. The CDR3 runs 15 residues. Germline V lookup: CDR1 SGHNT, CDR2 YYREEE (reference sequence). V dropped 2 bases and J dropped 3; count of bases not matched to a gene: 5. CDR3 coding DNA: TGTGCCAGCAGCTTTCCGGGACAGGGGATCTACGAGCAGTACTTC. Its protein product is CASSFPGQGIYEQYF.

This clone was detected a few times. DNA for the CDR3: TGTGCCAGCAGTGAAAGGGACCAGGGGATGAGCGGCTACACCTTC. It yields the protein CASSERDQGMSGYTF. The V call is TRBV2, the J call TRBJ1-2, with a tentative D call TRBD1 (6 bases). Trimming left V 2 bases short and J 8 bases short, with 18 bases between. The CDR3 length is 15 residues. CDR1 is SNHLY, CDR2 FYNNEI, per germline.

This chain joins TRBV9 and TRBJ2-5; TRBD1 matches 10 bases. J was trimmed by 5 bases and V by 2 bases; bases with no gene match: 6. Germline loops: CDR1 SGDLS, CDR2 YYNGEE. This CDR3 has 15 amino acids. CDR3 sequence: CASSVTGTGVETQYF. In nucleotides, the CDR3 is TGTGCCAGCAGCGTTACCGGGACAGGGGTCGAGACCCAGTACTTC.

This chain links TRBV5-4 with TRBJ1-2; 7 bases match TRBD1. The V gene end was trimmed by 3 bases and the J gene end by 3 bases; junction bases not matched to a gene: 5. Looked up from germline, CDR1 is SGHNT and CDR2 is YYREEE (reference sequence). The CDR3 has 14 amino acids. CDR3 loop: CASSSHRGDYGYTF. The CDR3 DNA reads as TGTGCCAGCAGCTCGCACAGGGGAGACTATGGCTACACCTTC.

The chain has TRBV19 and TRBJ2-2; D unresolved. In germline, CDR1 is LNHDA, CDR2 SQIVND (reference sequence). V lost 3 bases and J 5 bases, leaving 10 bases between the germline ends. CDR3 length: 14 residues. CDR3 region: CASSILPLTGELFF. For the CDR3, the DNA is TGTGCCAGTAGTATCCTACCGCTTACCGGGGAGCTGTTTTTT.

This rearrangement joins TRBV19 to TRBJ1-1, with D possibly matching TRBD1 (5 bases). Germline V lookup: CDR1 LNHDA, CDR2 SQIVND (reference sequence). The CDR3 is 12 amino acids. Trimming took off 7 bases at V and 5 bases at J, with 11 bases between the two ends. This chain's CDR3 is CASTDGGTEAFF. CDR3 DNA sequence: TGTGCCAGTACCGATGGGGGGACTGAAGCTTTCTTT.

This clone has just one count. This chain joins TRBV29-1 and TRBJ2-1, with 7 bases fitting TRBD2. This CDR3 has 12 amino acids. Germline V gene data show CDR1 as SQVTM and CDR2 as ANQGSEA. V trimming: 6 bases; J trimming: 7 bases; junction bases outside the gene matches: 6. The CDR3 DNA reads TGCAGCGTACTCGGGGGGATGAATGAGCAGTTCTTC. Translated: CSVLGGMNEQFF.

This chain connects TRBV27 to TRBJ1-1; TRBD1 is a possible D gene (5 bases). V was pared by 1 base and J by 1 base, with 10 bases between. The CDR3 loop spans 15 amino acids. The V gene's germline CDR1 is MNHEY and CDR2 SMNVEV (reference sequence). The CDR3 DNA follows: TGTGCCAGCAGTTTATTTGGGGCGGCGAACACTGAAGCTTTCTTT. This translates into CASSLFGAANTEAFF.

V is TRBV9 and J is TRBJ2-1; 16 nucleotides agree with TRBD2. Losses at the gene ends were 4 bases for V and 12 bases for J; bases not matched to a gene: 10. The length of the CDR3 is 16 residues. CDR1 is SGDLS and CDR2 is YYNGEE in the germline V gene. For the CDR3, the DNA is TGTGCCAGCAGCCAGGGACTAGCGGGAGGGCCGCTTGGGCAGTTCTTC. Translated: CASSQGLAGGPLGQFF.

This chain links TRBV5-1 with TRBJ2-3; TRBD2 agrees at 10 bases. The CDR3 runs 15 residues. With V trimmed by 4 bases and J by 0 bases, 2 bases remained unmatched. CDR1 SGHRS and CDR2 YFSETQ come from the germline V gene. CDR3 region: CASSLSGGSTDTQYF. CDR3 DNA sequence: TGCGCCAGCAGCCTTAGCGGGGGGAGCACAGATACGCAGTATTTT.

CDR3 DNA sequence: TGTGCCAGCTCACCAGAAAGAGGCGGGGCTTTCTTT. The encoded protein is CASSPERGGAFF. The V gene is TRBV18, the J gene TRBJ1-1; D unresolved. The germline V and J ends were trimmed by 2 bases and 11 bases, with 12 bases remaining between them. CDR3 length equals 12 residues. The germline V gene has CDR1 KGHSH and CDR2 LQKENI.

The chain employs TRBV6-5 and TRBJ1-1; D remains ambiguous. The germline gives CDR1 MNHEY, CDR2 SVGAGI. V lost 7 bases and J lost 0, with 9 bases in between. The CDR3 is made up of 13 amino acids. CDR3 coding DNA: TGTGCCAGCACCCACCGGGTGAACACTGAAGCTTTCTTT. Translation: CASTHRVNTEAFF.

The CDR3 coding sequence is TGTGCCAGCAGCTTGCGGGGGGAAGTGGGTCAGCCCCAGCATTTT. Translating gives CASSLRGEVGQPQHF. The V and J genes are TRBV5-8 and TRBJ1-5; D is perhaps TRBD1 (5 bases). Germline V gene lookup returns CDR1 SGHTS and CDR2 YDEGEE. This CDR3 comprises 15 residues. V dropped 1 base and J dropped 6 bases, with 14 bases sitting between them. Combining the CDR3 with reference TRBV5-8 and TRBJ1-5 gives the whole variable domain EAGVTQSPTHLIKTRGQQATLRCSPISGHTSVYWYQQALGLGLQFLLWYDEGEERNRGNFPPRFSGRQFPNYSSELNVNALELEDSALYLCASSLRGEVGQPQHFGDGTRLSIL.

The V call is TRBV10-3, the J call TRBJ1-5, with TRBD1 matching 7 bases. V was clipped by 3 bases and J by 8 bases; unmatched bases: 7. The CDR3 extends over 14 amino acids. Germline assignment: CDR1 ENHRY and CDR2 SYGVKD. CDR3 protein: CAISEDRDIEPQHF. As DNA, the CDR3 is TGTGCCATCAGTGAAGACAGGGACATAGAGCCCCAGCATTTT.

The V gene is TRBV28, the J gene TRBJ2-1; perhaps TRBD1 as D (6 bases). The V gene's germline CDR1 is MDHEN and CDR2 SYDVKM. This CDR3 spans 13 amino acids. V was cut by 3 bases and J by 6 bases, with 9 bases left in between. The CDR3 DNA is TGTGCCAGCAGTTTGTCAGGGGCCAATGAGCAGTTCTTC. This codes for CASSLSGANEQFF.

This chain joins TRBV7-8 and TRBJ1-1, with 12 bases lining up with TRBD1. The CDR3 totals 21 residues. The V gene end was trimmed by 0 bases and the J gene end by 6 bases; junction bases not matched to a gene: 20. The V gene's germline CDR1 is SGHVS and CDR2 FQNEAQ. CDR3 nucleotides: TGTGCCAGCAGCTTAGCCTCAACCGGGACAGGGGGCAAAACCTCTCCCCCTGAAGCTTTCTTT. Its protein product is CASSLASTGTGGKTSPPEAFF.

V and J are TRBV7-2 and TRBJ1-1; 8 nucleotides match TRBD1. V shed 4 bases, J shed 2 bases, and the junction held 9 bases outside the gene matches. The CDR3 length is 16 residues. The V gene's germline CDR1 is SGHTA and CDR2 FQGNSA. The DNA for the CDR3 is TGTGCCAGCAGCTACCATCAGGGGGCAAGAAACACTGAAGCTTTCTTT. It encodes CASSYHQGARNTEAFF.

This chain links TRBV7-8 with TRBJ1-5; D is unclear. V lost 4 bases to trimming and J lost 2 bases, with 12 bases between them. Germline V CDR1 and CDR2: SGHVS, FQNEAQ. This CDR3 has 15 residues. The CDR3 DNA follows: TGTGCCAGCAGCTCAGCCCGGTTTGGCAATCAGCCCCAGCATTTT. This codes for CASSSARFGNQPQHF.

This clone was observed once. The rearrangement joins TRBV20-1 to TRBJ2-1, with D uncertain. The V end was cut by 6 bases, the J end by 7 bases, with 10 bases between. Germline V gene sequence: CDR1 DFQATT, CDR2 SNEGSKA (reference sequence). This CDR3 is built from 11 residues. The CDR3 DNA reads TGCAGTGCCCCCATTCAGAATGAGCAGTTCTTC. This gives the protein CSAPIQNEQFF.

The chain uses TRBV30 and TRBJ2-1, with D perhaps TRBD2 (5 bases). The V end was cut by 2 bases, the J end by 4 bases, with 15 bases between. The CDR3 totals 15 residues. Germline values: CDR1 GTSNPN, CDR2 SVGIG (reference sequence). CDR3 region: CAWSPMQTKYNEQFF. CDR3 bases: TGTGCCTGGAGTCCGATGCAGACTAAATACAATGAGCAGTTCTTC.

This sequence joins TRBV5-1 and TRBJ2-1; TRBD2 matches at 15 bases. CDR1 is SGHRS, CDR2 YFSETQ, per germline. V trimming: 3 bases; J trimming: 4 bases; junction bases outside the gene matches: 2. The CDR3 loop spans 16 amino acids. CDR3 DNA: TGCGCCAGCAGCTGGACTAGCGGGAGGGGATACAATGAGCAGTTCTTC. Its protein product is CASSWTSGRGYNEQFF. The variable domain in full, completed from reference TRBV5-1 and TRBJ2-1, reads KAGVTQTPRYLIKTRGQQVTLSCSPISGHRSVSWYQQTPGQGLQFLFEYFSETQRNKGNFPGRFSGRQFSNSRSEMNVSTLELGDSALYLCASSWTSGRGYNEQFFGPGTRLTVL.

This clone has more than one count but fewer than ten. This chain uses TRBV6-5 with TRBJ2-7; a weak D match, TRBD2 (5 bases). The CDR3 has 15 residues. V was clipped by 0 bases and J by 1 base, with 10 bases between them. From germline, CDR1 is MNHEY and CDR2 SVGAGI. The CDR3 DNA reads TGTGCCAGCAGTTACTCGAACGGGGTTTCCTACGAGCAGTACTTC. Translating it yields CASSYSNGVSYEQYF.

The gene calls are TRBV6-1 and TRBJ2-1, with D possibly being TRBD2 (6 bases). The CDR3 is made up of 12 amino acids. Germline V gene data show CDR1 as MNHNS and CDR2 as SASEGT. Deletions cut 5 bases from V and 9 bases from J, with 11 bases between. The CDR3, as DNA: TGTGCCAGCAGTAAACCGACTAGTGAGCAGTTCTTC. Its protein is CASSKPTSEQFF.

The J gene is TRBJ2-7, the V gene TRBV9; D remains ambiguous. Germline V lookup: CDR1 SGDLS, CDR2 YYNGEE. Deletions cut 0 bases from V and 0 bases from J, with 4 bases between. This CDR3 is 13 amino acids long. CDR3 nucleotide sequence: TGTGCCAGCAGCGTAGACAGCTCCTACGAGCAGTACTTC. It specifies CASSVDSSYEQYF.